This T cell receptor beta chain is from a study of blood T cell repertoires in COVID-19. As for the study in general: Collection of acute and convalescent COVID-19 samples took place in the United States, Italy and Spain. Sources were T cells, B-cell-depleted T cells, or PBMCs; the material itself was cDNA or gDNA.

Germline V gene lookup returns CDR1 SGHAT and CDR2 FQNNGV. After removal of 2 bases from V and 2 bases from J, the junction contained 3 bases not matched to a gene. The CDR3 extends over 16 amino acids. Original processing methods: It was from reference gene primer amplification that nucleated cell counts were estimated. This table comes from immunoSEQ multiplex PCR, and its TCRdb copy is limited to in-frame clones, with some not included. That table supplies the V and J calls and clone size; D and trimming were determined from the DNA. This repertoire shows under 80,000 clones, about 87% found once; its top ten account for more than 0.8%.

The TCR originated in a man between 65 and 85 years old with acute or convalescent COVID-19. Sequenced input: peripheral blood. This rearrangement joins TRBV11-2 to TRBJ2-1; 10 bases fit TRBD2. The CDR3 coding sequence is TGTGCCAGCAGCTTAAAACTAGCGGGGCCCTACAATGAGCAGTTCTTC. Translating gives CASSLKLAGPYNEQFF.